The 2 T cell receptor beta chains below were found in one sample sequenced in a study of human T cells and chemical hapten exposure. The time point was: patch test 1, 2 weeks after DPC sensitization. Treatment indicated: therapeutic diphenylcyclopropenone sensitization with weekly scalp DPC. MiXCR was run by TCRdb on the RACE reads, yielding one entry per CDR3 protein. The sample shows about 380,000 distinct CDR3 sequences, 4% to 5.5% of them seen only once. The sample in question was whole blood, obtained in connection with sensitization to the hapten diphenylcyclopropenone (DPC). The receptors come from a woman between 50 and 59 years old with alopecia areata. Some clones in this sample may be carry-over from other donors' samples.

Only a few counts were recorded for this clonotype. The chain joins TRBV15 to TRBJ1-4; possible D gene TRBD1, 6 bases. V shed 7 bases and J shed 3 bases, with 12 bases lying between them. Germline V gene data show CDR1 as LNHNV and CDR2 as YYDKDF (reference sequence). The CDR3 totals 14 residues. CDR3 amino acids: CATNKGGPNEKLFF. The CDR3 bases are TGTGCCACCAATAAGGGGGGACCTAATGAAAAACTGTTTTTT.

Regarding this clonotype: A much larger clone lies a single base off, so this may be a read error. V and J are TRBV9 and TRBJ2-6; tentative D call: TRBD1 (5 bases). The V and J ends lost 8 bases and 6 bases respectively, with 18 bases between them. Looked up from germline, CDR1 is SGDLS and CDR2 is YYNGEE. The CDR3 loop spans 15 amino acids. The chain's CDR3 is CASSKSGYVANVLTF. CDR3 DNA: TGTGCCAGTTCTAAGTCAGGGTATGTGGCCAACGTCCTGACTTTC.